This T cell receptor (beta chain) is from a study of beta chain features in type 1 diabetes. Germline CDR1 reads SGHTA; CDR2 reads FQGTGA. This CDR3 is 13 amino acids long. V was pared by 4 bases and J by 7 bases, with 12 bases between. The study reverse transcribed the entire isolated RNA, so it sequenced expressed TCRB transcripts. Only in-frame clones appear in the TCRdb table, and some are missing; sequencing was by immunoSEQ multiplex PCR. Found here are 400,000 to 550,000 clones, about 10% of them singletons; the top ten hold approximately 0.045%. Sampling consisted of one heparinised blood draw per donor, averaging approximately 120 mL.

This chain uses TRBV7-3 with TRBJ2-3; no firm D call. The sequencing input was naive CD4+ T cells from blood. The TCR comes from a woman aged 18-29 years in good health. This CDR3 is CASSSRQANTQYF. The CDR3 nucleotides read TGTGCCAGCAGCTCGAGGCAGGCAAATACGCAGTATTTT.